Each of the 11 T cell receptor beta chains below was sequenced from the same sample in a study of blood T cell repertoires in COVID-19 (dated by TCRdb to the early 2020s). Library creation used the immunoSEQ multiplex PCR assay. The table comes from immuneACCESS by way of TCRdb, which keeps in-frame sequences with V and J called. Part of the clones is missing from these tables; in studies checked, under half for an unresolved V gene and the rest for unknown reasons. The sample table contains about 190,000 clones; only one count was recorded for 70% to 80% of them. The top ten clonotypes cover about an eighth of the sample. The sequenced material came from peripheral blood. These receptors were taken from a woman between 45 and 60 years old with acute or convalescent COVID-19.

V usage is TRBV28 and J usage is TRBJ2-2; D is uncertain. The CDR3 covers 13 residues. Germline assignment: CDR1 MDHEN and CDR2 SYDVKM. Trimming removed 10 bases from V and 2 bases from J, with 11 bases in between. In DNA, the CDR3 is TGTGCCACCTTACGGAGAAACACCGGGGAGCTGTTTTTT. Amino acid sequence: CATLRRNTGELFF. The variable domain in full, completed from reference TRBV28 and TRBJ2-2, reads DVKVTQSSRYLVKRTGEKVFLECVQDMDHENMFWYRQDPGLGLRLIYFSYDVKMKEKGDIPEGYSVSREKKERFSLILESASTNQTSMYLCATLRRNTGELFFGEGSRLTVL.

The table lists this clone with a count of one. The CDR3 DNA follows: TGTGCAAGTCGCTCGCAGGACAGGGGGCATGGCTACACCTTC. This translates into CASRSQDRGHGYTF. The J gene is TRBJ1-2, the V gene TRBV12-2; the listed D gene, TRBD1, was not tested against the DNA. TRBV12-2 is reported as a pseudogene. This CDR3 comprises 14 residues.

The CDR3 reads CASRGTGINQPQHF. The CDR3 region has the DNA TGTGCCAGCAGGGGGACAGGGATTAATCAGCCCCAGCATTTT. V is TRBV27 and J is TRBJ1-5, with 9 bases matching TRBD1. Germline loops: CDR1 MNHEY, CDR2 SMNVEV (reference sequence). The CDR3 has 14 amino acids. Trimming at V came to 6 bases and at J to 4 bases, leaving 4 bases not matched to a gene.

This clone has only one observation. The same CDR3 can be traced to other DNA sequences in this sample. The chain joins TRBV18 to TRBJ1-5, with D possibly matching TRBD1 (5 bases). The CDR3 totals 15 residues. Germline CDR1 KGHSH, CDR2 LQKENI. Trimming removed 2 bases at V and 0 bases at J, with 8 bases between. In DNA, the CDR3 is TGTGCCAGCTCACCAGGGGGAGGTAGCAATCAGCCCCAGCATTTT. This gives the protein CASSPGGGSNQPQHF.

The V gene is TRBV4-1, the J gene TRBJ2-5; D is unresolved. Germline V gives CDR1 MGHRA, CDR2 YSYEKL. The CDR3 is 15 amino acids. The V end lost 2 bases, the J end lost 3 bases, and 13 bases lay between the germline ends. The CDR3 sequence is CASSQSVLRKETQYF. Written as DNA, the CDR3 is TGCGCCAGCAGCCAATCGGTGCTGAGGAAAGAGACCCAGTACTTC.

The V and J genes are TRBV5-4 and TRBJ2-3; D perhaps matches TRBD2 (6 bases). The CDR3 runs to 17 residues. From germline, CDR1 is SGHNT and CDR2 YYREEE (reference sequence). V was pared by 7 bases and J by 0 bases, with 21 bases between. The CDR3 sequence is CASAPNKAGLSTDTQYF. The CDR3 DNA is TGTGCCAGCGCTCCTAACAAAGCGGGTCTTAGCACAGATACGCAGTATTTT.

In regard to this clone: Other DNA sequences in this sample translate to the same CDR3. V gene TRBV5-6 combines with J gene TRBJ2-5, with 11 bases aligning to TRBD2. Germline values: CDR1 SGHDT, CDR2 YYEEEE. V gave up 1 base and J gave up 1 base; unmatched junction bases: 3. This CDR3 is 16 amino acids long. CDR3 sequence: CASSLRTSGSQETQYF. Written as DNA, the CDR3 is TGTGCCAGCAGCTTGCGTACTAGCGGGAGCCAAGAGACCCAGTACTTC.

The chain employs TRBV6-5 and TRBJ2-6; tentative D call: TRBD2 (5 bases). The CDR3 is 15 amino acids. Germline loops: CDR1 MNHEY, CDR2 SVGAGI. Trimming removed 5 bases at V and 4 bases at J, with 12 bases between. The CDR3 sequence: CASSPRGAGANVLTF. The CDR3 region has the DNA TGTGCCAGCAGTCCCCGGGGAGCCGGGGCCAACGTCCTGACTTTC.

The rearrangement links TRBV28 to TRBJ1-2, with 8 bases identical to TRBD1. J was trimmed by 6 bases and V by 6 bases; bases with no gene match: 6. CDR1 is MDHEN and CDR2 is SYDVKM in the germline V gene. The CDR3 has 13 amino acids. CDR3 protein: CASSLQGEDGYTF. The CDR3 region has the DNA TGTGCCAGCAGCTTACAGGGGGAGGATGGCTACACCTTC.

This clone has only a few counts. The junction departs from germline at one end; a sequencing error may be responsible. The chain joins TRBV7-2 to TRBJ2-5, with 9 positions matching TRBD1. The CDR3 runs to 17 residues. Germline loops: CDR1 SGHTA, CDR2 FQGNSA. CDR3 DNA sequence: TGTGCCAGCACCTTAGGCCCGGGACAGGGAGAGAGAGAGACCCAGTACTTC. Translation gives CASTLGPGQGERETQYF. Full variable domain (missing parts from reference TRBV7-2 and TRBJ2-5): GAGVSQSPSNKVTEKGKDVELRCDPISGHTALYWYRQSLGQGLEFLIYFQGNSAPDKSGLPSDRFSAERTGGSVSTLTIQRTQQEDSAVYLCASTLGPGQGERETQYFGPGTRLLVL.

This chain uses TRBV7-9 with TRBJ2-7, with D possibly TRBD2 on 6 matching bases. The CDR3 is made up of 14 amino acids. Germline-derived CDR1 and CDR2 are SEHNR and FQNEAQ (reference sequence). V gave up 3 bases and J gave up 5 bases, with 14 bases separating them. The CDR3 DNA sequence: TGTGCCAGCAGCTTGGGACTTCTCTGGAACGAGCAGTACTTC. Its protein product is CASSLGLLWNEQYF.